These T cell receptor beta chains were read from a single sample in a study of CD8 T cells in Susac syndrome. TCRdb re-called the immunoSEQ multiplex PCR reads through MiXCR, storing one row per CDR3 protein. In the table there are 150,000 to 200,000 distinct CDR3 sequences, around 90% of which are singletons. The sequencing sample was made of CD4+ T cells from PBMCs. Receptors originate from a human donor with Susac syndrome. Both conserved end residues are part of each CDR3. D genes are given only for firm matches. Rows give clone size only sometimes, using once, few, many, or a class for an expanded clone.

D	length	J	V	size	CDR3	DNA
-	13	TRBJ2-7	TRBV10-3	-	CAISDETSYEQYF	TGTGCCATCAGTGACGAGACTAGCTACGAGCAGTACTTC
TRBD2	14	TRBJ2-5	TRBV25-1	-	CAHQSGGCGETQYF	TGTGCTCACCAGAGCGGGGGATGTGGCGAGACCCAGTACTTC
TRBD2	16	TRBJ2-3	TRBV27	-	CASSFMRAGGPDTQYF	TGTGCCAGCAGTTTTATGCGAGCGGGGGGGCCAGATACGCAGTATTTT
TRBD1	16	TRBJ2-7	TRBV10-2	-	CASSEIPGQRAYEQYF	TGCGCCAGCAGTGAGATACCGGGACAGCGCGCCTACGAGCAGTACTTC
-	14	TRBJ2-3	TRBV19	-	CASRGLLSTDTQYF	TGTGCCAGTAGGGGACTTTTAAGCACAGATACGCAGTATTTT
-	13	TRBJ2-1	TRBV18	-	CASSPQDDNEQFF	TGTGCCAGCTCACCTCAGGATGACAATGAGCAGTTCTTC
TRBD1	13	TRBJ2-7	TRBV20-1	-	CSALGQGVHEQYF	TGCAGTGCGCTGGGACAGGGGGTCCACGAGCAGTACTTC
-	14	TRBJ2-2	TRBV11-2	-	CASSLEPNTGELFF	TGTGCCAGCAGCTTAGAGCCGAACACCGGGGAGCTGTTTTTT
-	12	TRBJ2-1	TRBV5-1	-	CASSLEGGEQFF	TGCGCCAGCAGCTTGGAAGGGGGTGAGCAGTTCTTC
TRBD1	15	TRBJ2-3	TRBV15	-	CATSRDNRGQDTQYF	TGTGCCACCAGCAGAGACAACAGGGGGCAAGATACGCAGTATTTT
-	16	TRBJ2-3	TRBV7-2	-	CASTVGTQGPPDTQYF	TGTGCCAGCACCGTAGGGACTCAGGGCCCCCCAGATACGCAGTATTTT
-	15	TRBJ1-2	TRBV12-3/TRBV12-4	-	CASRAPGTEVVGYTF	TGTGCCAGCAGAGCCCCCGGGACGGAGGTTGTTGGCTACACCTTC
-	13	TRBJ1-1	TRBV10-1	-	CASRPRGSGEAFF	TGCGCCAGCAGACCCAGGGGTAGCGGTGAAGCTTTCTTT
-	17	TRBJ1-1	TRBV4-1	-	CASSPYKAYQSNTEAFF	TGCGCCAGCAGCCCTTACAAGGCGTACCAATCGAACACTGAAGCTTTCTTT
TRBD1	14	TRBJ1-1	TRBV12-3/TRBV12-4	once	CASSPNAGGTEAFF	TGTGCCAGCAGCCCTAACGCAGGGGGCACTGAAGCTTTCTTT
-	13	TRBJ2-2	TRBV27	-	CASSRIDTGELFF	TGTGCCAGCAGTAGAATCGACACCGGGGAGCTGTTTTTT
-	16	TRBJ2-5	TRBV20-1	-	CSARLFRTGTGGTQYF	TGCAGTGCTAGACTGTTTCGTACAGGGACTGGAGGGACCCAGTACTTC
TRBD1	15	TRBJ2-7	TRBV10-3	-	CAISDSGQGVYEQYF	TGTGCCATCAGTGACTCGGGACAGGGGGTCTACGAGCAGTACTTC
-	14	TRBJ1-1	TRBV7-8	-	CASSLRWDPTGAFF	TGTGCCAGCAGCTTAAGATGGGATCCAACGGGAGCTTTCTTT
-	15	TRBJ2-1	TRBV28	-	CASSLARHKYNEQFF	TGTGCCAGCAGTTTAGCTCGACATAAGTACAATGAGCAGTTCTTC
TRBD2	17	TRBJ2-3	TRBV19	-	CASSVLSGGSDSDTQYF	TGTGCCAGTAGTGTACTCAGCGGGGGGTCCGATTCAGATACGCAGTATTTT
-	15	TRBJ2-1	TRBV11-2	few	CASSPRGGSYNEQFF	TGTGCCAGCAGCCCCAGGGGGGGGTCCTACAATGAGCAGTTCTTC